This T cell receptor beta chain was sequenced in a study of T cells after yellow fever vaccination. Study details: SMART-Seq v4 Ultra Low Input prepared the low-cell-number fractions.

The study, taken as a whole, reports: Highly abundant clonotypes carried over from the bulk population could end up in FACS-sorted repertoires as contaminants. It was the secondary response that reached its peak faster, day 5 versus 15, but it was weaker.

This clonotype was found a few times. What it binds is unknown. Researchers made TCR cDNA using 5'RACE template switching, and this step added a universal primer site and UMIs. One entry per CDR3 protein, called by TCRdb with MiXCR from the 5' RACE reads. The table lists around 320,000 distinct CDR3 sequences, about 10% of them singletons, with about 3% in the top ten. This TCR came from a man between 18 and 29 years old who received the YFV17D yellow fever vaccine. Source: CD4+ T cells sorted from PBMCs, taken 45 days after the yellow fever booster vaccination.

The CDR3 loop reads CASSFPSRISHEQFF. CDR3 coding DNA: TGTGCCAGCAGCTTTCCTAGCCGAATCTCTCATGAGCAGTTCTTC. The chain combines TRBV7-9 with TRBJ2-1, with D perhaps TRBD2 (5 bases). Trimming pared 3 bases from V and 8 bases from J, leaving 17 bases between. The CDR3 consists of 15 residues. Germline assignment: CDR1 SEHNR and CDR2 FQNEAQ (reference sequence).